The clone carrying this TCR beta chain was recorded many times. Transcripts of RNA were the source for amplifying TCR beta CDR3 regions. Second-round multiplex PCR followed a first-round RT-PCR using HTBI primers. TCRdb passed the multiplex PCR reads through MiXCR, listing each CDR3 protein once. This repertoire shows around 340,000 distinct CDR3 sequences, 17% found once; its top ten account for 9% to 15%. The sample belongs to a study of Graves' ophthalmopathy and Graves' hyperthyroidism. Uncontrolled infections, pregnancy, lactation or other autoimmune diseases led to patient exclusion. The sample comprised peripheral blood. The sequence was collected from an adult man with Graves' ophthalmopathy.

The CDR3 here is CASSASGKPQHF. DNA of the CDR3: TGTGCCAGCAGTGCCTCAGGGAAGCCCCAGCATTTT. The chain uses TRBV2 and TRBJ1-5, with D possibly TRBD1 on 5 matching bases. The CDR3 has 12 residues. Germline CDR1 SNHLY, CDR2 FYNNEI. With 4 bases removed from V and 8 bases from J, the gap between germline ends came to 9 bases.